This TCR beta chain stems from a study of shared clonotypes between healthy human individuals. The CDR3 loop spans 14 amino acids. V was cut by 3 bases and J by 7 bases, with 16 bases left in between. Germline-derived CDR1 and CDR2 are MNHEY and SMNVEV (reference sequence). Terminally differentiated effector memory CD45RA+ cells were left out of the naive CD8 fraction, which was CD45RO-negative and positively selected for CCR7. Each sorted subset replicate got 200 ng genomic DNA, 30,000 or so genomes. Only in-frame clones appear in the TCRdb table, and some are missing; sequencing was by immunoSEQ multiplex PCR. In the table there are millions of clones, around 93% of which are singletons. Of note for this clone: Its target is unknown.

The study's findings and limits: The sampled material consisted only of blood, and tissue repertoires are likely to differ.

The specimen sequenced was naive CD8+ T cells from PBMCs. The sequence derives from a man younger than 35 in good health. Some clones in this sample may be carry-over from other donors' samples. The genes are TRBV27 and TRBJ2-7, with D tentatively TRBD1 (6 bases). The CDR3 sequence is CASSFRDNSGEQYF. The CDR3 bases are TGTGCCAGCAGTTTCCGGGACAACTCGGGGGAGCAGTACTTC.